This TCR beta chain was obtained from a study of cytomegalovirus exposure and HLA in healthy donors. General study points: Accurate prediction of HLA-A and HLA-B alleles (for most subjects) was reportedly achieved from TCR beta sequences.

PCR employed 60 Vbeta and 13 Jbeta primers. The protocol was immunoSEQ multiplex PCR, while the TCRdb copy is restricted to in-frame clones and leaves out a portion. The sample lists around 76,000 clones, 65% to 75% seen once, with about 16% in the top ten. In the case of this clone: Its antigen is unidentified.

Germline V gives CDR1 SGHDN, CDR2 FVKESK. CDR3 size: 15 residues. Losses at the gene ends were 4 bases for V and 5 bases for J; bases not matched to a gene: 3. The sequenced material came from PBMCs. The chain combines TRBV14 with TRBJ2-3, with 13 bases matching TRBD2. The source is a woman in her 40s in good health and CMV-seropositive. CDR3 coding DNA: TGTGCCAGCAGCCCTGGACTAGCGGGAGTAGATACGCAGTATTTT. Translated, it gives CASSPGLAGVDTQYF. Together with reference TRBV14 and TRBJ2-3, the CDR3 gives the full variable domain: EAGVTQFPSHSVIEKGQTVTLRCDPISGHDNLYWYRRVMGKEIKFLLHFVKESKQDESGMPNNRFLAERTGGTYSTLKVQPAELEDSGVYFCASSPGLAGVDTQYFGPGTRLTVL.